A single sample gave rise to the 21 T cell receptor beta chains below, sequenced in a study of response to subunit inactivated influenza vaccine (dated by TCRdb to about 2018). The method behind the library was RT-PCR. Sequencing relied on an Illumina HiSeq 2500. In-frame beta chains were kept once TCRdb had trimmed the public reads at Q25 with fastp and called clones with MiXCR. Rows matching on CDR3 protein sequence are summarized as one entry with the most common DNA and genes. Across this sample there are hundreds of thousands of distinct CDR3 sequences, with around a sixth seen only once. The ten biggest clones cover approximately 10% of the sample. The specimen comprised PBMCs from blood, sampled roughly 13 days after vaccination. The receptors derive from a man in his fifties who received an inactivated influenza vaccine. Donor details come from another sample of the same person, matched by shared clones.

The chain carries TRBV20-1 and TRBJ1-4; D not certain. Germline lookup yields CDR1 DFQATT and CDR2 SNEGSKA (reference sequence). Trimming pared 1 base from V and 4 bases from J, leaving 13 bases between. The CDR3 spans 15 residues. The CDR3 DNA sequence: TGCAGTGCTAGAGTACCAGGAGACTATAATGAAAAACTGTTTTTT. Amino acid sequence: CSARVPGDYNEKLFF.

This clonotype was counted ten times or more. J is TRBJ1-2 and V is TRBV5-6; maybe TRBD1 (6 bases). Between the trimmed V and J ends, which lost 0 bases and 0 bases, there was a span of 9 bases. Germline V gene data show CDR1 as SGHDT and CDR2 as YYEEEE. The CDR3 totals 15 residues. CDR3: CASSLAGETNYGYTF. CDR3 nucleotide sequence: TGTGCCAGCAGCTTGGCAGGGGAGACTAACTATGGCTACACCTTC.

This chain joins TRBV29-1 and TRBJ1-2, with 10 positions matching TRBD1. Germline trimming cut 1 base from V and 8 bases from J; bases unmatched to any gene: 7. CDR3 length: 14 residues. The germline V gene has CDR1 SQVTM and CDR2 ANQGSEA. The CDR3 protein is CSVEAWDRGGGYTF. The CDR3 bases are TGCAGCGTTGAAGCATGGGACAGGGGTGGAGGCTACACCTTC. Variable domain in full (rest from reference TRBV29-1 and TRBJ1-2): SAVISQKPSRDICQRGTSLTIQCQVDSQVTMMFWYRQQPGQSLTLIATANQGSEATYESGFVIDKFPISRPNLTFSTLTVSNMSPEDSSIYLCSVEAWDRGGGYTFGSGTRLTVV.

The V call is TRBV27, the J call TRBJ2-2; 10 positions agree with TRBD1. CDR3 length: 16 residues. Germline V CDR1 and CDR2: MNHEY, SMNVEV (reference sequence). V shed 3 bases, J shed 5 bases, and the junction held 6 bases outside the gene matches. The CDR3 DNA sequence: TGTGCCAGCAGTTTGATTGTGGGACAGGGGACCGGGGAGCTGTTTTTT. This translates into CASSLIVGQGTGELFF.

V and J are TRBV28 and TRBJ2-5; unclear D gene. V was clipped by 3 bases and J by 2 bases, with 13 bases between them. CDR1 MDHEN and CDR2 SYDVKM come from the germline V gene. The CDR3 is made up of 15 amino acids. In DNA, the CDR3 is TGTGCCAGCAGTTTGCAGACCGCCGTTCAAGAGACCCAGTACTTC. This sequence encodes CASSLQTAVQETQYF. Based on the CDR3 plus reference TRBV28 and TRBJ2-5, the full variable domain is DVKVTQSSRYLVKRTGEKVFLECVQDMDHENMFWYRQDPGLGLRLIYFSYDVKMKEKGDIPEGYSVSREKKERFSLILESASTNQTSMYLCASSLQTAVQETQYFGPGTRLLVL.

This clonotype was counted only a few times. This chain connects TRBV7-6 to TRBJ2-7; either TRBD1 or TRBD2 may supply D (5 bases each). CDR3 size: 16 residues. V gave up 4 bases and J gave up 2 bases, with 18 bases separating them. Germline CDR1 is SGHVS and CDR2 is FNYEAQ. The CDR3 loop is CASSYGGGGETYEQYF. CDR3 bases: TGTGCCAGCAGCTATGGGGGTGGTGGGGAGACCTACGAGCAGTACTTC.

This chain uses TRBV18 with TRBJ2-4; 11 nucleotides align to TRBD2. Germline assignment: CDR1 KGHSH and CDR2 LQKENI. V was pared by 1 base and J by 6 bases, with 8 bases of the junction left unmatched. This CDR3 is built from 17 residues. CDR3: CASSPLAGGQVRNIQYF. CDR3 DNA sequence: TGTGCCAGCTCACCACTAGCGGGAGGGCAAGTAAGAAACATTCAGTACTTC.

The chain couples TRBV28 to TRBJ2-7, with 7 nucleotides matching TRBD2. Germline V gene data show CDR1 as MDHEN and CDR2 as SYDVKM. Trimming at V came to 3 bases and at J to 4 bases, leaving 12 bases not matched to a gene. The CDR3 is made up of 16 amino acids. The CDR3 region has the DNA TGTGCCAGCAGTTTCCGGGGTGGGAGGGCCTGGTACGAGCAGTACTTC. Translation: CASSFRGGRAWYEQYF.

The chain carries TRBV12-3 or TRBV12-4 and TRBJ2-5, with D unclear. V lost 7 bases and J 2 bases, leaving 14 bases between the germline ends. CDR3 length equals 14 residues. CDR3: CASTRVAPQETQYF. For the CDR3, the DNA is TGTGCCAGCACCCGGGTGGCACCGCAAGAGACCCAGTACTTC.

The sample holds many counts of this clonotype. This rearrangement joins TRBV2 to TRBJ2-1; D call uncertain. The germline V gene encodes CDR1 SNHLY and CDR2 FYNNEI. This CDR3 is built from 13 residues. Between the trimmed V and J ends, which lost 9 bases and 0 bases, there was a span of 9 bases. CDR3 in amino acids: CASHLGSYNEQFF. The CDR3 nucleotides are TGTGCCAGTCACTTGGGCTCCTACAATGAGCAGTTCTTC.

In this sample, this clonotype turned up a few times. This sequence joins TRBV5-1 and TRBJ2-7; possible D gene TRBD2, 5 bases. The CDR3 length is 15 residues. Trimming took 0 bases from V and 1 from J, leaving 11 bases between them. Germline values: CDR1 SGHRS, CDR2 YFSETQ. For the CDR3, the DNA is TGCGCCAGCAGCTTGGATGCCCGGGATTCCTACGAGCAGTACTTC. Translating gives CASSLDARDSYEQYF.

In its sample, this clonotype was seen a few times. J is TRBJ1-2 and V is TRBV21-1; the D call TRBD1 from the table was never checked on the DNA. TRBV21-1 is a pseudogene segment. CDR3 length equals 15 residues. CDR3 sequence reads: CASSRQGGDNYGYTF. The DNA for the CDR3 is TGTGCCAGCAGCAGACAGGGAGGAGATAACTATGGCTACACCTTC.

This clonotype was picked up a small number of times. The rearrangement links TRBV13 to TRBJ2-1; 15 bases align to TRBD2. V shed 4 bases and J 0 bases; nucleotides not matched to a gene: 4. This CDR3 region has 18 residues. Looked up from germline, CDR1 is PRHDT and CDR2 is FYEKMQ (reference sequence). The CDR3 sequence: CASSSGTSGGFSYNEQFF. In DNA, the CDR3 is TGTGCCAGCAGCTCCGGGACTAGCGGGGGGTTCTCCTACAATGAGCAGTTCTTC.

This clonotype was detected once. The gene calls are TRBV19 and TRBJ2-7; 8 nucleotides align to TRBD1. CDR1 is LNHDA and CDR2 is SQIVND in the germline V gene (reference sequence). The CDR3 covers 13 residues. V gave up 10 bases and J gave up 3 bases; unmatched junction bases: 8. CDR3 in amino acids: CATPGQDLYEQYF. In DNA form, the CDR3 reads TGTGCCACTCCGGGACAGGACCTCTACGAGCAGTACTTC.

This clonotype has a handful of counts. A much larger clone lies a single base off, so this may be a read error. V usage is TRBV5-8 and J usage is TRBJ1-4; 8 nucleotides agree with TRBD1. Per germline, CDR1 SGHTS and CDR2 YDEGEE. The CDR3 sequence is 14 residues long. V lost 6 bases to trimming and J lost 9 bases; unmatched junction nucleotides: 10. The CDR3 here is CASTQGQADKKLFF. The CDR3 nucleotides read TGTGCCAGCACCCAGGGACAGGCGGATAAAAAACTGTTTTTT.

The table lists this clonotype with many counts. The V and J genes are TRBV6-2 or TRBV6-3 and TRBJ2-3, with unresolved D. CDR1 MNHEY and CDR2 SVGEGT come from the germline V gene. This CDR3 region has 15 residues. V was trimmed by 0 bases and J by 1 base, leaving 8 bases between them. In nucleotides, the CDR3 is TGTGCCAGCAGTTACTCCTGGGCCCGCACAGATACGCAGTATTTT. As protein: CASSYSWARTDTQYF.

This clonotype was found a few times. The rearrangement links TRBV20-1 to TRBJ2-2, with 10 bases matching TRBD1. Germline V gene lookup returns CDR1 DFQATT and CDR2 SNEGSKA (reference sequence). The V gene end was trimmed by 1 base and the J gene end by 5 bases; junction bases not matched to a gene: 4. CDR3 length: 15 residues. The CDR3 region is CSARGQGAFTGELFF. CDR3 in DNA: TGCAGTGCTAGAGGACAGGGGGCTTTTACCGGGGAGCTGTTTTTT.

This clonotype was detected a few times. The J gene is TRBJ2-7, the V gene TRBV20-1, with no clear D. Trimming cost V 0 bases and J 2 bases, with 14 bases left between them. The CDR3 contains 15 residues. Germline V lookup: CDR1 DFQATT, CDR2 SNEGSKA (reference sequence). The DNA of the CDR3 is TGCAGTGCTAGAGATCTACAGAACCTTCCCTACGAGCAGTACTTC. Translated, it gives CSARDLQNLPYEQYF.

The V and J genes are TRBV13 and TRBJ2-2; TRBD2 agrees at 11 bases. The germline V gene encodes CDR1 PRHDT and CDR2 FYEKMQ (reference sequence). The CDR3 extends over 16 amino acids. V lost 4 bases and J lost 3; bases outside the gene matches: 4. The CDR3 DNA reads as TGTGCCAGCAGCTCACGGACTAGCGGGTACACCGGGGAGCTGTTTTTT. As protein: CASSSRTSGYTGELFF.

This clonotype was counted between two and nine times. The CDR3 DNA reads TGTGCCAGCAGCTCCGGGTCGGGGTACTCTTCTAATGAGCAGTTCTTC. It yields the protein CASSSGSGYSSNEQFF. V is TRBV7-3 and J is TRBJ2-1, with D perhaps TRBD2 (5 bases). This CDR3 is 16 amino acids long. V gave up 4 bases and J gave up 7 bases, with 20 bases separating them. In germline, CDR1 is SGHTA, CDR2 FQGTGA.

This rearrangement joins TRBV6-2 or TRBV6-3 to TRBJ2-1; no definite D call. Trimming removed 2 bases from V and 7 bases from J, with 15 bases in between. The CDR3 runs 15 residues. Germline V lookup: CDR1 MNHEY, CDR2 SVGEGT. DNA for the CDR3: TGTGCCAGCAGTTACCCGCCTTGGCGTGGGAATGAGCAGTTCTTC. Its translation is CASSYPPWRGNEQFF.